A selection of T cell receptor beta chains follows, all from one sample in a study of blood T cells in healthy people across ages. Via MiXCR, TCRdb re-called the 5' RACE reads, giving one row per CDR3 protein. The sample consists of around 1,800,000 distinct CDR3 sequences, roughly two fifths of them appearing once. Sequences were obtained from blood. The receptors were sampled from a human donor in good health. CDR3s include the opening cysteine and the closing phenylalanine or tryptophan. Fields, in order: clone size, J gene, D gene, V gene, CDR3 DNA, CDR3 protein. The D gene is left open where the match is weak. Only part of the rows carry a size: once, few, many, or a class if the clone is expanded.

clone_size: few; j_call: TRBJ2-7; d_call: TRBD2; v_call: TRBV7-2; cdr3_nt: TGTGCCAGCAGCTTACGGGCGGGGGGCCCCCACGAGCAGTACTTC; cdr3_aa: CASSLRAGGPHEQYF
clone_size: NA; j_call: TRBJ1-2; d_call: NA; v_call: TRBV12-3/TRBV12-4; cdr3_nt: TGTGCCAGCAGTCTCGGGAGAAAGTACTATGGCTACACCTTC; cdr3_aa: CASSLGRKYYGYTF
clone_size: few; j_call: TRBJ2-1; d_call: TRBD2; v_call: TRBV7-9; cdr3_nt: TGTGCCAGCAGTGGGGTCCTAGCGGGGGACCCCTACAATGAGCAGTTCTTC; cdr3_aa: CASSGVLAGDPYNEQFF
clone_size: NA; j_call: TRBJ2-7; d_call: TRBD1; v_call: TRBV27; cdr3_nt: TGTGCCAGCAGTTTATCTCGGACAGGGTACAACGAGCAGTACTTC; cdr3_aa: CASSLSRTGYNEQYF
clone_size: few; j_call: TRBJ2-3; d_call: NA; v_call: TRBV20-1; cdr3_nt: TGCAGTGCTAGAGAACGACTCGCCCCAGCAGATACGCAGTATTTT; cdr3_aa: CSARERLAPADTQYF
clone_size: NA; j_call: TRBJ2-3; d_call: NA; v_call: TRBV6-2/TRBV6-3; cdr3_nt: TGTGCCAGCAGTCGGGACACCCTAAGCACAGATACGCAGTATTTT; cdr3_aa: CASSRDTLSTDTQYF
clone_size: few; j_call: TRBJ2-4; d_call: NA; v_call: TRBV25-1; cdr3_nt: TGTGCCAGCAAAGACATTTTACAGTACTTC; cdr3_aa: CASKDILQYF
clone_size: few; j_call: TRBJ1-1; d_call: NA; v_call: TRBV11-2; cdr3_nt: TGTGCCAGCAGCTTAGGCCCCTGGACCTGGGGCCTGCCTAGAGGGAACACTGAAGCTTTCTTT; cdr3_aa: CASSLGPWTWGLPRGNTEAFF
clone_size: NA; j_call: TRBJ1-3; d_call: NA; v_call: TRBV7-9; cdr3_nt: TGTGCCAGCAGCTTAGATGGGGTTTACTCTGGAAACACCATATATTTT; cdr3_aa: CASSLDGVYSGNTIYF
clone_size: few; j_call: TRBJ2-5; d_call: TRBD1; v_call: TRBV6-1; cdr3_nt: TGTGCTAGCAGTCCTCGTATTTCCGGACCGGGGACAGGTAATGGAGAGTACTTC; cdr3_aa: CASSPRISGPGTGNGEYF
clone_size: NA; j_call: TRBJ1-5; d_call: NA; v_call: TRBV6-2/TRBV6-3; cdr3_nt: TGTGCCAGCAAGATTAGCAATCAGCCCCAGCATTTT; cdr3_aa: CASKISNQPQHF
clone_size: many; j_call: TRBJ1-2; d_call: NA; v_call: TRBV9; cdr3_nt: TGTGCCAGCAGCGTAGATCCGACGGACTATGGCTACACCTTC; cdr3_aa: CASSVDPTDYGYTF
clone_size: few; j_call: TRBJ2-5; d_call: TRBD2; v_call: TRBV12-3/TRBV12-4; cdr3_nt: TGTGCCAGCAGTCCCCTTATAGCGGGAGAGACCCAGTACTTC; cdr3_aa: CASSPLIAGETQYF
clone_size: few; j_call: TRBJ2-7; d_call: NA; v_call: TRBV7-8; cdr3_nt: TGTGCCGGCAGCTTCGGACAGTCCTACGAGCAGTACTTC; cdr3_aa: CAGSFGQSYEQYF
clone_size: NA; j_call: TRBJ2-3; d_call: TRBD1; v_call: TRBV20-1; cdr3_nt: TGCAGTGCCGACAGGGCAGCTAGCACAGATACGCAGTATTTT; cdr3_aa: CSADRAASTDTQYF
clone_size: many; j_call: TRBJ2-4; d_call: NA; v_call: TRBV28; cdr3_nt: TGTGCCAGCAGTTCCCCCCAAAACGGAGACATTCAGTACTTC; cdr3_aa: CASSSPQNGDIQYF
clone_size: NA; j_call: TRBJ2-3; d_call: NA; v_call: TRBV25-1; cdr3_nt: TGTGCCAGCAAACCCTCCTTAGCCACAGATACGCAGTATTTT; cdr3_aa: CASKPSLATDTQYF
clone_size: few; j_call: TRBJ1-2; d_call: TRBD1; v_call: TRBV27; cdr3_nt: TGTGCCAGCAGCCCATCAGGGGGTTGGATTAATGGCTACACCTTC; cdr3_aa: CASSPSGGWINGYTF
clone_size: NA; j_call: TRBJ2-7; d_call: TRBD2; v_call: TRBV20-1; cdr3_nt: TGCAGTGCTAGACCTAGCGGGTCCGAATTCTTCTACGAGCAGTACTTC; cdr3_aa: CSARPSGSEFFYEQYF
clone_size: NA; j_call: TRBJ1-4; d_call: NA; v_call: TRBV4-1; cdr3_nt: TGCGCCAGCAGCCAAAGCCAGTGGGATGAAAAACTGTTTTTT; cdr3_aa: CASSQSQWDEKLFF
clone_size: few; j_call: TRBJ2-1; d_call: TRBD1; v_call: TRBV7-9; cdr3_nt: TGTGCCAGCAGCTTAGGGACAGGGGTTTTCAATGAGCAGTTCTTC; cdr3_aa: CASSLGTGVFNEQFF
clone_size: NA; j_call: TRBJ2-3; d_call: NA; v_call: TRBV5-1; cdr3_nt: TGCGCCAGCAGTTTGGTCGAGCCAGATACGCAGTATTTT; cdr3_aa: CASSLVEPDTQYF
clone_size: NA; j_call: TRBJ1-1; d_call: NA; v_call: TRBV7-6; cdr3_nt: TGTGCCAGCAGCTCGACGCTGGCAGGAGTAGCTTTCTTT; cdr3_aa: CASSSTLAGVAFF
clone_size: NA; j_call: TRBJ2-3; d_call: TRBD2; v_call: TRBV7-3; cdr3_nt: TGTGCCAGCAGCTTAAGGGGTGGTAGCGGGGGCCCCACAGATACGCAGTATTTT; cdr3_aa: CASSLRGGSGGPTDTQYF
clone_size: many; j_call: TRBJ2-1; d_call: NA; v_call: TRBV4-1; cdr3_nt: TGCGCCAGCAGCCGGATCCGAGGGAGTCTAGACTACAATGAGCAGTTCTTC; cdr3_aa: CASSRIRGSLDYNEQFF
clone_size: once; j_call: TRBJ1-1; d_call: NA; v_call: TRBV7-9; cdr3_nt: TGTGCCAGCAGGAACGACTTGTCTGAAGCTTTCTTT; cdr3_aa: CASRNDLSEAFF
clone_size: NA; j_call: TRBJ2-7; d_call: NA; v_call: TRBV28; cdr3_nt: TGTGCCAGCAGTCCAGGGGCCGCGGCTGAGGAGCAGTACTTC; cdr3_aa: CASSPGAAAEEQYF
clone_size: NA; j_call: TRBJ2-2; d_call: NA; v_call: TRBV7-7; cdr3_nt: TGTGCCAGCAGCCAAAACATGAACACCGGGGAGCTGTTTTTT; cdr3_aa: CASSQNMNTGELFF
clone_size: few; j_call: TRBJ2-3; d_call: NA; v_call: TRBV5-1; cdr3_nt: TGCGCCAGCTTTATAGCAGATACGCAGTATTTT; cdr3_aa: CASFIADTQYF
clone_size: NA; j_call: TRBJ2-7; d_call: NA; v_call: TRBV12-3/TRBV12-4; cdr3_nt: TGTGCCAGCAGTCCCCGGACATTAACTGGGTACGAGCAGTACTTC; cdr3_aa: CASSPRTLTGYEQYF
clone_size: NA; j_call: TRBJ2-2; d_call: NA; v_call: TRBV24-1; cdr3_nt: TGTGCCACCAGTGCCCAGGGCAGGGACACCGGGGAGCTGTTTTTT; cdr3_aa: CATSAQGRDTGELFF
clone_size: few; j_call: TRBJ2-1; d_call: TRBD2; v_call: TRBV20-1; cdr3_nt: TGCAGTGCTAGAGAGGGGACTAGCGGTTACAATGAGCAGTTCTTC; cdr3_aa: CSAREGTSGYNEQFF
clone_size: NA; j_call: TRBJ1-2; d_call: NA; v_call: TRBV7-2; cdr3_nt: TGTGCCAGCAGCCTGCGGGGGGCGGGAGGTAACTATGGCTACACCTTC; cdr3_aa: CASSLRGAGGNYGYTF
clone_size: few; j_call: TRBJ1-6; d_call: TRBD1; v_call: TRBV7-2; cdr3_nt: TGTGCCAGCAGCTTGACAGGGCGGGATTCACCCCTCCACTTT; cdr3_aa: CASSLTGRDSPLHF
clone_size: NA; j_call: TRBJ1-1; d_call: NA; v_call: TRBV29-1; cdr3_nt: TGCAGCGTTGAAATGCGGCTCTTGAACACTGAAGCTTTCTTT; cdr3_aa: CSVEMRLLNTEAFF
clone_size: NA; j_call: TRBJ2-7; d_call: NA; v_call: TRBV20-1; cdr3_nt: TGCAGTGCCAGGGAGGATCTCCGCTACGAGCAGTACTTC; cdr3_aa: CSAREDLRYEQYF
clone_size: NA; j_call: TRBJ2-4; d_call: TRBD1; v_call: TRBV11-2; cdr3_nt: TGTGCCAGCAGCTGGTGGACAGGGGAGATAGCCAAAAACATTCAGTACTTC; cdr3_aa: CASSWWTGEIAKNIQYF
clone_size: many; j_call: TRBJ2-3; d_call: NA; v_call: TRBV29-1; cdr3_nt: TGCAGCGTTCCCCCCAAGGGTCCAAGGGAAGATACGCAGTATTTT; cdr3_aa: CSVPPKGPREDTQYF
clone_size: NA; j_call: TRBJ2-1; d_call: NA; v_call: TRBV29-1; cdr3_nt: TGCAGCGTTCAATGGAGCAACAATGAGCAGTTCTTC; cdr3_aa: CSVQWSNNEQFF
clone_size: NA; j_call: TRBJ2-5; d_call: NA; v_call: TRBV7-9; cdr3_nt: TGTGCCAGCAGCCATGACTGGGCCCAAGAGACCCAGTACTTC; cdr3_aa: CASSHDWAQETQYF
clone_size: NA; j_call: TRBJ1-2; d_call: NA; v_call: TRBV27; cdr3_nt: TGTGCCAGCAGGACCTCACCTGGGCACTATGGCTACACCTTC; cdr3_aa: CASRTSPGHYGYTF
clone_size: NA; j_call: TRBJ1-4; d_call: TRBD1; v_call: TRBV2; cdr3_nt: TGTGCCAGCAGTCTTACAGGGGGCGCGATTAATGAAAAACTGTTTTTT; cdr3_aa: CASSLTGGAINEKLFF
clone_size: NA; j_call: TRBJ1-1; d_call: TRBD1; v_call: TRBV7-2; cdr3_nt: TGTGCCAGCAGCTTAATACAGGGGGCGCTTGAGGCTTTCTTT; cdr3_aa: CASSLIQGALEAFF
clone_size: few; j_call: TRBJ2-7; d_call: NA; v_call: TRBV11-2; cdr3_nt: TGTGCCAGCAGCTCGGCCTCCTTACTCCGCGTTTACGAGCAGTACTTC; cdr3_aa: CASSSASLLRVYEQYF
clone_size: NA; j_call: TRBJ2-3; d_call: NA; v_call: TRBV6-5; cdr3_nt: TGTGCCAGCAGTTACCCCCGAGCAGATACGCAGTATTTT; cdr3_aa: CASSYPRADTQYF
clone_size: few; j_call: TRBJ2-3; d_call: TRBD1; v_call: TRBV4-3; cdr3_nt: TGCGCCAGCAGCTTGGAGTTAGGGGGCGCAGATACGCAGTATTTT; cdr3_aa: CASSLELGGADTQYF
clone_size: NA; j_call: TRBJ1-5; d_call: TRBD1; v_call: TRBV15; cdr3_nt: TGTGCCACCAGCAAACTGGACAGGGATCAGCCCCAGCATTTT; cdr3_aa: CATSKLDRDQPQHF
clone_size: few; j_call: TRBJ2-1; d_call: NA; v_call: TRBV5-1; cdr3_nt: TGCGCCAGCAGCGGGAGCGGAACCCTTTACAATGAGCAGTTCTTC; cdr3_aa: CASSGSGTLYNEQFF
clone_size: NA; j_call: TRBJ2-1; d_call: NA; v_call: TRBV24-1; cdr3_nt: TGTGCCACCAGAGGACCACAGAACAATGAGCAGTTCTTC; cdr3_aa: CATRGPQNNEQFF
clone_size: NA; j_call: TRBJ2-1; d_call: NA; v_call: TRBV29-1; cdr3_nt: TGCAGCGTTGAAGATCGCAGCGGCACCTACAATGAGCAGTTCTTC; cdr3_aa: CSVEDRSGTYNEQFF
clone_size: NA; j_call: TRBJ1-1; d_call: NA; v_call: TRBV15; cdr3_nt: TGTGCCACCAGCAGGACCCGGGCGGGTATTATGAACACTGAAGCTTTCTTT; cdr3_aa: CATSRTRAGIMNTEAFF
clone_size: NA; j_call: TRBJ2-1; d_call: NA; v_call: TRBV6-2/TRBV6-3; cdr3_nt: TGTGCCAGCAGTTACGCGGGGACAGACCAGAGTTTCTACAATGAGCAGTTCTTC; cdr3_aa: CASSYAGTDQSFYNEQFF
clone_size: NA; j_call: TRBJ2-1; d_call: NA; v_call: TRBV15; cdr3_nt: TGTGCCACCAGCAGATTGGGTCTCCGGGGAAGCTCCTACAATGAGCAGTTCTTC; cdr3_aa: CATSRLGLRGSSYNEQFF